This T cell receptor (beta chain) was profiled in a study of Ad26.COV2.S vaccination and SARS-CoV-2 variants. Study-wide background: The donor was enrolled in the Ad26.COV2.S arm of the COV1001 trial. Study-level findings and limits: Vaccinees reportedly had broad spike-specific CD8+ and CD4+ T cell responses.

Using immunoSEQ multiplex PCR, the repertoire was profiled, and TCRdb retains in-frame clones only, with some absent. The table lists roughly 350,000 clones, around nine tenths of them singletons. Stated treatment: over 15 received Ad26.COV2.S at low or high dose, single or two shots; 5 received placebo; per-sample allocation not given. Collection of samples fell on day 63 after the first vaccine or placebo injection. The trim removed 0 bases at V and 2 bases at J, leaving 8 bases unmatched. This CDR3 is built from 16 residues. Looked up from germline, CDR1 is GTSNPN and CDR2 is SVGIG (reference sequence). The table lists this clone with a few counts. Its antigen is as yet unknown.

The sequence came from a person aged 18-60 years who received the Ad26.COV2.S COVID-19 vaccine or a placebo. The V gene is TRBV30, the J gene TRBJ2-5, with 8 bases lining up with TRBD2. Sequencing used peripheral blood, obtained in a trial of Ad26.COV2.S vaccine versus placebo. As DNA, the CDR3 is TGTGCCTGGAGTGTACCCCGCACTAGCGGACAAGAGACCCAGTACTTC. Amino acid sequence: CAWSVPRTSGQETQYF. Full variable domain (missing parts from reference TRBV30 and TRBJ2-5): SQTIHQWPATLVQPVGSPLSLECTVEGTSNPNLYWYRQAAGRGLQLLFYSVGIGQISSEVPQNLSASRPQDRQFILSSKKLLLSDSGFYLCAWSVPRTSGQETQYFGPGTRLLVL.